This T cell receptor beta chain was sequenced during a study of a mutant IDH1 vaccine in newly diagnosed glioma (dated by TCRdb to about 2021). With respect to the entire study: Eight vaccinations were administered to patients in weeks 1, 3, 5, 7, 11, 15, 19 and 23, corresponding to visits V03 through V10. Vaccination started 4-6 weeks after radiotherapy alone, or was given together with temozolomide cycles in the groups whose treatment included chemotherapy. Of the roughly 31 treated patients, approximately 60% were male and approximately 38% were female, and the mean age was roughly 40 years. Prior to enrollment, standard therapy consisting of radiotherapy alone, temozolomide alone, or radiochemotherapy with temozolomide had been administered to patients, with the combination being received by most patients. Six visits were used for peripheral blood collection: V03 (baseline), V05, V07, V10, V12 and V13. For exploratory analyses, longitudinal TCRB deep sequencing was carried out in approximately 25 treated patients wherever samples were available. What the study reported, not specific to this receptor: The authors noted that analyses of patient blood samples could not be reproduced because of sample limitations. Pseudoprogression seemed to be unrelated to changes in the top peripheral T cell clonotypes found by TCRB sequencing. Selection of PBMC samples for TCRB deep sequencing was based on availability. Immune responses induced by the vaccine were seen in around 94% of patients across multiple MHC alleles.

Libraries were constructed by the immunoSEQ multiplex PCR assay. Rearranged TCR beta chain sequences were amplified with the hsTCRB Kit following the manufacturer's protocol. TCRB libraries were sequenced on an Illumina MiSeq. In the original analysis: The kit vendor's proprietary platform handled demultiplexing, trimming and gene mapping. Not all clones reach the TCRdb copy of this immuneACCESS table, which keeps in-frame sequences only. Checked studies attribute under half of the gap to unresolved V genes and leave the rest unexplained. Clone size and V and J calls were adopted from that table, with D and trimming inferred from the DNA. This sample has some 60,000 clones in its table, and 80% of those were observed once. The top ten hold approximately 6.1% of the sample. What the time point label conveys for this sample: week 11, during vaccination. A 20-mer mutant IDH1 peptide at 300 micrograms in Montanide made up each vaccine dose, which was injected subcutaneously together with topical imiquimod. Donors had newly diagnosed WHO grade 3 or 4 IDH1-mutant astrocytomas with loss of nuclear ATRX. The samples were drawn from NOA16, a multicentre, single-arm, open-label phase I trial in Germany that tested a mutant IDH1 peptide vaccine in humans for the first time. Genomic DNA for TCRB sequencing was extracted from EDTA blood using the DNeasy Blood and Tissue Kit.

This clone was seen a few times. Its antigen is not yet known. Base qualities are missing; no much larger clone stands one base away. The material sequenced was PBMCs, taken from a glioma patient whose treatment included an IDH1 peptide vaccine. The source is a man aged 45-65 years with glioma.

The DNA reads as follows: TGTGCCAGCAGTCCGCCAGGTGGCACTGAAGCTTTCTTT. It encodes CASSPPGGTEAFF. The V and J segments used are TRBV25-1 and TRBJ1-1; the D gene assignment is ambiguous. CDR1 and CDR2 are read off the germline V gene as MGHDK and SYGVNS. From its cysteine to its phenylalanine, the CDR3 spans 13 amino acids. Only the CDR3 DNA is retained, 39 bases long and in frame from the first base. V drops 5 bases and J drops 4 bases, leaving 11 bases in between.